Below, 15 T cell receptor beta chains from the same sample are listed, as sequenced in a study of T cell repertoires in ileal Crohn's disease. Sequencing used immunoSEQ multiplex PCR; TCRdb keeps in-frame clones, though not all of them. The repertoire holds about 13,000 clones, over 60% seen once, with approximately 4% in the top ten. Sequenced input: ileal tissue. Receptors originate from an adult with Crohn's disease.

The J gene is TRBJ2-5, the V gene TRBV7-9; D gene unclear. The ends were cut back, 0 bases at V and 2 bases at J, with 7 bases in the middle. The CDR3 runs to 14 residues. Germline CDR1 SEHNR, CDR2 FQNEAQ (reference sequence). This CDR3 is CASSLAQFQETQYF. DNA for the CDR3: TGTGCCAGCAGCTTAGCACAGTTTCAAGAGACCCAGTACTTC.

The chain employs TRBV11-2 and TRBJ2-7, with 8 bases matching TRBD2. Unmatched junction bases numbered 3, after V lost 0 bases and J lost 2 bases. The CDR3 is 15 amino acids. Germline V gene data show CDR1 as SGHAT and CDR2 as FQNNGV. The CDR3: CASSLDLRGAYEQYF. DNA for the CDR3: TGTGCCAGCAGCTTAGATTTGCGGGGGGCCTACGAGCAGTACTTC.

V and J are TRBV7-9 and TRBJ2-2; D might be TRBD1 (6 bases). The germline V and J ends were trimmed by 4 bases and 3 bases, with 15 bases remaining between them. The CDR3 totals 16 residues. Germline loops: CDR1 SEHNR, CDR2 FQNEAQ (reference sequence). This chain's CDR3 is CASSSGTGFYTGELFF. The DNA of the CDR3 is TGTGCCAGCAGCTCCGGAACAGGGTTTTACACCGGGGAGCTGTTTTTT.

This sequence joins TRBV29-1 and TRBJ2-2; D is possibly TRBD1 (6 bases). This CDR3 spans 13 amino acids. The V end was cut by 7 bases, the J end by 2 bases, with 11 bases between. From germline, CDR1 is SQVTM and CDR2 ANQGSEA. The CDR3 DNA sequence: TGCAGCGCCAGGGGCGGAAACACCGGGGAGCTGTTTTTT. The encoded protein is CSARGGNTGELFF.

The V call is TRBV7-3, the J call TRBJ2-3; the D gene is possibly TRBD2 (6 bases). The V end was cut by 0 bases, the J end by 0 bases, with 16 bases between. Germline CDR1 is SGHTA and CDR2 is FQGTGA. CDR3 size: 18 residues. Written as DNA, the CDR3 is TGTGCCAGCAGCTTAACAGCCGGAGGGTCCTCTAGCACAGATACGCAGTATTTT. Translation gives CASSLTAGGSSSTDTQYF.

The genes are TRBV5-1 and TRBJ2-1; weak D call: TRBD1 (6 bases). The V end was cut by 4 bases, the J end by 0 bases, with 14 bases between. Germline CDR1 SGHRS, CDR2 YFSETQ. This CDR3 region has 16 residues. DNA of the CDR3: TGCGCCAGCAGCACAGCTCAGGGGAGCTCCTACAATGAGCAGTTCTTC. Amino acids: CASSTAQGSSYNEQFF.

The chain couples TRBV19 to TRBJ1-2; TRBD1 agrees at 10 bases. CDR1 and CDR2 (germline): LNHDA, SQIVND (reference sequence). This CDR3 region has 16 residues. Unmatched junction bases numbered 12, after V lost 8 bases and J lost 3 bases. Here the CDR3 reads CASFDPGQGRHYGYTF. CDR3 bases: TGTGCCAGTTTTGACCCGGGACAGGGGAGACACTATGGCTACACCTTC.

The chain links TRBV27 to TRBJ2-7; a possible D gene is TRBD2 (7 bases). Germline assignment: CDR1 MNHEY and CDR2 SMNVEV (reference sequence). This CDR3 spans 14 amino acids. V was cut by 1 base and J by 11 bases, with 18 bases left in between. CDR3 amino acids: CASSLFRGAVKEYF. CDR3 DNA: TGTGCCAGCAGTTTATTTCGGGGGGCGGTAAAGGAGTACTTC.

The chain combines TRBV7-9 with TRBJ2-1, with 11 bases identical to TRBD2. The V and J ends lost 2 bases and 8 bases, in that order; junction bases with no gene match: 5. CDR3 size: 15 residues. Germline CDR1 SEHNR, CDR2 FQNEAQ (reference sequence). The CDR3 here is CASSLLAGGDYEQFF. In DNA form, the CDR3 reads TGTGCCAGCAGCTTACTAGCGGGGGGTGACTATGAGCAGTTCTTC.

This clone has more than one count but fewer than ten. V is TRBV5-1 and J is TRBJ2-7; tentatively, D is TRBD1 (6 bases). In germline, CDR1 is SGHRS, CDR2 YFSETQ. The CDR3 length is 13 residues. Trimming took 2 bases from V and 2 from J, leaving 8 bases between them. The CDR3 is CASSFKGAYEQYF. In DNA form, the CDR3 reads TGCGCCAGCAGCTTTAAGGGGGCCTACGAGCAGTACTTC.

The chain recombines TRBV5-5 with TRBJ2-5; 9 bases map to TRBD1. CDR3 length: 14 residues. The V segment lost 3 bases and the J segment 3 bases; nucleotides outside the gene matches: 3. In germline, CDR1 is SGHKS, CDR2 YYEKEE (reference sequence). CDR3 in amino acids: CASSSRTGEETQYF. CDR3 nucleotide sequence: TGTGCCAGCAGCTCAAGGACAGGGGAAGAGACCCAGTACTTC.

The rearrangement uses TRBV28 and TRBJ2-7; 7 nucleotides match TRBD2. CDR1 is MDHEN, CDR2 SYDVKM, per germline. CDR3 size: 14 residues. The J segment lost 0 bases and the V segment lost 6 bases, leaving 5 bases of the junction unmatched. CDR3 loop: CASSQAGSSYEQYF. CDR3 nucleotide sequence: TGTGCCAGCAGCCAAGCGGGGAGCTCCTACGAGCAGTACTTC.

The rearrangement uses TRBV27 and TRBJ1-4, with a tentative D call TRBD1 (5 bases). Between the trimmed V and J ends, which lost 2 bases and 0 bases, there was a span of 10 bases. The CDR3 is made up of 16 amino acids. The germline CDR1 and CDR2 sequences are MNHEY and SMNVEV (reference sequence). The CDR3: CASSLKGSPTNEKLFF. DNA of the CDR3: TGTGCCAGCAGTTTAAAGGGGTCCCCAACTAATGAAAAACTGTTTTTT. Full variable domain (outside the CDR3, taken from reference TRBV27 and TRBJ1-4): EAQVTQNPRYLITVTGKKLTVTCSQNMNHEYMSWYRQDPGLGLRQIYYSMNVEVTDKGDVPEGYKVSRKEKRNFPLILESPSPNQTSLYFCASSLKGSPTNEKLFFGSGTQLSVL.

V usage is TRBV2 and J usage is TRBJ1-2; 9 nucleotides match TRBD1. The CDR3 sequence is 15 residues long. Per the germline V gene, CDR1 is SNHLY and CDR2 is FYNNEI. V shed 6 bases, J shed 2 bases, and the junction held 7 bases outside the gene matches. The CDR3 sequence: CASRGQGLSNYGYTF. The CDR3 DNA follows: TGTGCCAGCAGGGGACAGGGATTGTCGAACTATGGCTACACCTTC.

This clone was detected only once. The chain links TRBV19 to TRBJ2-6; the D gene is possibly TRBD1 (5 bases). CDR1 and CDR2 (germline): LNHDA, SQIVND (reference sequence). V was clipped by 4 bases and J by 2 bases, with 9 bases between them. The length of the CDR3 is 15 residues. The CDR3 bases are TGTGCCAGTAGTAGACAGATTCCTGGGGCCAACGTCCTGACTTTC. Amino acid sequence: CASSRQIPGANVLTF.